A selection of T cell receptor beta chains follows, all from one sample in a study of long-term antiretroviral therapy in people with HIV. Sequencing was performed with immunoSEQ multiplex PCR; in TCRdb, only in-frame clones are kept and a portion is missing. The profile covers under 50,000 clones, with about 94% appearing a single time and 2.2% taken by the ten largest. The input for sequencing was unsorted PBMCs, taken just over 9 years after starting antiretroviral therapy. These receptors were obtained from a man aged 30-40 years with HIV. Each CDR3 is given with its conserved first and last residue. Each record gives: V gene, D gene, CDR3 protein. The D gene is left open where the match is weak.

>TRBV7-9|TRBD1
CASSQTGSNEKLFF
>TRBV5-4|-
CASSHLTGLTNEQYF
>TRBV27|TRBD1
CASNRDRYYNEQFF
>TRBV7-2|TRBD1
CASSLARTGAPGPQHF
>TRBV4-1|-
CASSQDRYSSQARKSPDTQYF
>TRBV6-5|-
CASSRGTLGNTIYF
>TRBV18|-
CASSRTATSTDTQYF
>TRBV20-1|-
CSVVVTDTQYF
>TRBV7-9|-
CASSTAGTWEEKLFF
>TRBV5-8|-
CASSLLGSSSNTGELFF
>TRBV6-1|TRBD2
CASSEESGGAVGIQYF
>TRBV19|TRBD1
CASRPGQGLTEAFF
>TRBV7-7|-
CASSYRDGNTGELFF
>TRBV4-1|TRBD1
CASSHYGQAANYGYTF
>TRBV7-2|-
CASSAYREETQYF
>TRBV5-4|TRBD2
CASSIGLAGSYNEQFF
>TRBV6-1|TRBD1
CASSDLGQSYGYTF
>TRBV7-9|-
CASSFLRGFSYEQYF
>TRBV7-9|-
CASSPSFGGNQPQHF
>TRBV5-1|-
CASSLALRGTSYNEQFF
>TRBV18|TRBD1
CASSPGTGNQPQHF
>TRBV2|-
CASKEVAGNTIYF
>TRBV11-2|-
CASSTLYNEQFF
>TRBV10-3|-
CAIRGGDSETLFF
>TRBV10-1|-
CASSEGGAADTQYF
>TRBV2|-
CASSEESTDTQYF
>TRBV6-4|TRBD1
CASSDSPGQGARGYTF
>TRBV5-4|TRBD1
CASSSRTGGGNTEAFF
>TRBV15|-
CATSREPGGNSPLHF
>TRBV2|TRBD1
CASSDGQGTGELFF
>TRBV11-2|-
CASSPTQADTQYF
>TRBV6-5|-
CASSYSWESYGYTF
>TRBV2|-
CASGAGGAGQPQHF